One T cell receptor beta chain is described in this entry. Its antigen is not identified. This entry is derived from a study of cytomegalovirus exposure and HLA in healthy donors. Looking at the study overall: The Caucasian-associated ancestry cluster held under 90% of roughly 400 genotyped donors. Whole-study findings and limits: Investigators reported more than 150 TCR beta chains as tied to cytomegalovirus. When a later analysis compared HLA-associated TCR beta chains with equally common others, the HLA-associated chains turned out to be more clonally expanded and to have lower generation probabilities.

Germline V lookup: CDR1 MNHEY, CDR2 SMNVEV (reference sequence). The length of the CDR3 is 13 residues. V was pared by 9 bases and J by 2 bases, with 8 bases between. Donors consisted of healthy bone marrow donors. PCR used 60 Vbeta primers and 13 Jbeta primers. Sequencing used immunoSEQ multiplex PCR; TCRdb keeps in-frame clones, though not all of them. The table records roughly 100,000 clones, around 75% of them present only once. Sequenced input: PBMCs. The TCR sequence derives from a female donor in good health and CMV-seronegative. The chain has TRBV27 and TRBJ2-6; D gene ambiguous. Written as DNA, the CDR3 is TGTGCCAGTGCTTCGGCTGGGGCCAACGTCCTGACTTTC. It encodes CASASAGANVLTF.